One and the same sample provided the 19 T cell receptor beta chains below, sequenced in a study of T cell repertoires in cytomegalovirus infection. From the reads, TCRdb called clonotypes with MiXCR, one entry per CDR3 protein. Among almost 550,000 distinct CDR3 sequences listed, more than 15% were seen once. Sequenced sample: CD8+ T cells from PBMCs. The receptors derive from a human donor in good health (CMV status not recorded). Some clones in this sample may be carry-over from other donors' samples.

The gene calls are TRBV6-4 and TRBJ2-5, with D perhaps matching TRBD1 or TRBD2 (6 bases each). The V and J ends lost 6 bases and 5 bases respectively, with 25 bases between them. The CDR3 spans 17 residues. Per the germline V gene, CDR1 is MRHNA and CDR2 is SNTAGT. This chain's CDR3 is CASSQVPVSSGAETQYF. The CDR3 nucleotides are TGTGCCAGCAGCCAAGTCCCCGTGTCGTCGGGGGCGGAGACCCAGTACTTC.

This clonotype was counted at least ten times. V and J are TRBV4-1 and TRBJ2-7; 8 bases align to TRBD1. V lost 3 bases to trimming and J lost 6 bases; unmatched junction nucleotides: 13. Germline loops: CDR1 MGHRA, CDR2 YSYEKL. The CDR3 totals 16 residues. The CDR3 is CASSHQKDRATSEQYF. In nucleotides, the CDR3 is TGCGCCAGCAGCCATCAGAAGGACAGGGCCACCTCCGAGCAGTACTTC.

This clonotype was recorded at least ten times. The V call is TRBV25-1, the J call TRBJ1-1; tentative D call: TRBD1 (6 bases). Germline CDR1 is MGHDK and CDR2 is SYGVNS. The CDR3 length is 14 residues. The V end was cut by 1 base, the J end by 3 bases, with 9 bases between. The CDR3 nucleotides read TGTGCCAGCAGTGAATTAGGGGGGGACACTGAAGCTTTCTTT. Translation gives CASSELGGDTEAFF.

This clonotype was recorded many times. The V call is TRBV7-9, the J call TRBJ1-2, with 7 bases matching TRBD1. Trimming cost V 5 bases and J 8 bases; bases outside gene matches: 8. This CDR3 has 13 amino acids. Germline V gene data show CDR1 as SEHNR and CDR2 as FQNEAQ (reference sequence). CDR3 protein: CASSINRGEGYTF. The CDR3 DNA reads as TGTGCCAGCAGCATTAACAGGGGAGAAGGCTACACCTTC.

This clonotype came up many times. V gene TRBV28 combines with J gene TRBJ2-3; D remains ambiguous. The CDR3 runs to 14 residues. Per the germline V gene, CDR1 is MDHEN and CDR2 is SYDVKM. V was pared by 5 bases and J by 3 bases, with 12 bases between. DNA of the CDR3: TGTGCCAGCAGTCCGATTGAATCAACAGATACGCAGTATTTT. As protein: CASSPIESTDTQYF.

This clonotype was seen repeatedly, ten times or more. V gene TRBV6-1 combines with J gene TRBJ1-3; D unclear. Trimming shortened V by 2 bases and J by 10 bases, and 18 bases separated the two germline ends. This CDR3 is 15 amino acids long. The germline CDR1 and CDR2 sequences are MNHNS and SASEGT. The CDR3 sequence is CASSEPRELPVTIYF. The CDR3 region has the DNA TGTGCCAGCAGTGAACCACGGGAGCTACCGGTAACCATATATTTT.

Many counts were recorded for this clonotype. The CDR3 sequence: CASSPRLSPQGYSPEQYF. DNA for the CDR3: TGTGCCAGCAGCCCCCGGTTGAGTCCGCAAGGCTACTCCCCCGAGCAGTACTTC. The rearrangement links TRBV7-9 to TRBJ2-7; D is uncertain. The V gene lost 5 bases and the J gene lost 6 bases, with 29 bases spanning the gap. Per germline, CDR1 SEHNR and CDR2 FQNEAQ (reference sequence). The CDR3 is 18 amino acids.

This clonotype appeared a few times. The chain links TRBV7-3 to TRBJ2-3; 8 nucleotides line up with TRBD2. The CDR3 loop spans 16 amino acids. After removal of 4 bases from V and 0 bases from J, the junction contained 6 bases not matched to a gene. Germline-derived CDR1 and CDR2 are SGHTA and FQGTGA. In nucleotides, the CDR3 is TGTGCCAGCAGCTCCGGGAGCGGGGGAAGCACAGATACGCAGTATTTT. Protein sequence: CASSSGSGGSTDTQYF.

This clonotype was observed a few times. The V call is TRBV7-3, the J call TRBJ2-3, with 11 bases lining up with TRBD2. Germline V gene data show CDR1 as SGHTA and CDR2 as FQGTGA. With V trimmed by 1 base and J by 3 bases, 3 bases remained unmatched. This CDR3 comprises 16 residues. This chain's CDR3 is CASSLMWTSGTDTQYF. For the CDR3, the DNA is TGTGCCAGCAGCTTAATGTGGACTAGCGGGACAGATACGCAGTATTTT.

The chain carries TRBV27 and TRBJ1-1, with 10 positions matching TRBD1. Trimming cost V 5 bases and J 11 bases; bases outside gene matches: 11. Per the germline V gene, CDR1 is MNHEY and CDR2 is SMNVEV (reference sequence). CDR3 length equals 14 residues. Here the CDR3 reads CASSLYGTGVEAFF. CDR3 DNA: TGTGCCAGCAGTCTATACGGGACAGGGGTGGAGGCTTTCTTT.

This clonotype was counted at least ten times. The chain combines TRBV7-4 with TRBJ1-5, with D perhaps matching TRBD1 (6 bases). CDR1 and CDR2 from the germline V gene are SGHVT and SQSDAQ. This CDR3 comprises 14 residues. The V gene lost 5 bases and the J gene lost 6 bases, with 14 bases spanning the gap. CDR3: CASSLGGWCQPQHF. The CDR3 region has the DNA TGTGCCAGCAGCCTAGGGGGGTGGTGTCAGCCCCAGCATTTT.

Comments on this clonotype: Just one base apart from a much larger clone, this may be a read error. The conserved closing phenylalanine or tryptophan is absent in this CDR3, likely reflecting a read error. The chain employs TRBV6-2 or TRBV6-3 and TRBJ2-5; 9 bases align to TRBD1. This CDR3 has 14 residues. V lost 4 bases and J lost 3; bases outside the gene matches: 3. Per germline, CDR1 MNHEY and CDR2 SVGEGT. The CDR3 bases are TGTGCCAGCAGTTGGGGGACAGGGAAAGAGACCCAGTACTTA. Translation: CASSWGTGKETQYL.

This clonotype was detected ten times or more. This rearrangement joins TRBV9 to TRBJ2-7; 8 nucleotides line up with TRBD1. The V gene's germline CDR1 is SGDLS and CDR2 YYNGEE. V dropped 4 bases and J dropped 4; count of bases not matched to a gene: 10. The CDR3 totals 15 residues. CDR3 bases: TGTGCCAGCAGCTATGGACAGGGTTTGAGTTACGAGCAGTACTTC. As protein: CASSYGQGLSYEQYF.

This clonotype appeared many times. This chain uses TRBV11-2 with TRBJ1-2; D uncertain. V gave up 5 bases and J gave up 4 bases, with 20 bases separating them. The CDR3 has 16 residues. The germline CDR1 and CDR2 sequences are SGHAT and FQNNGV. CDR3 residues: CASSQEGGQRSYGYTF. CDR3 sequence (DNA): TGTGCCAGCAGCCAAGAGGGAGGGCAAAGGAGCTATGGCTACACCTTC.

This clonotype has a count of ten or more. The chain is built from TRBV5-6 and TRBJ1-1; no firm D call. From germline, CDR1 is SGHDT and CDR2 YYEEEE. Trimming shortened V by 3 bases and J by 0 bases, and 6 bases separated the two germline ends. CDR3 length equals 13 residues. CDR3 nucleotides: TGTGCCAGCAGCTCCACCATGAACACTGAAGCTTTCTTT. Translated, it gives CASSSTMNTEAFF.

This clonotype was seen many times. This chain joins TRBV15 and TRBJ2-3, with 7 bases identical to TRBD2. CDR3 size: 16 residues. J lost 5 bases, V lost 5 bases, and 13 bases had no gene match. Germline V lookup: CDR1 LNHNV, CDR2 YYDKDF (reference sequence). CDR3 sequence reads: CATSSKGLLVVDTQYF. DNA for the CDR3: TGTGCCACCAGCTCGAAGGGACTACTGGTCGTAGATACGCAGTATTTT.

This clonotype was recorded many times. The chain links TRBV7-9 to TRBJ1-1, with no clear D. CDR1 is SEHNR, CDR2 FQNEAQ, per germline (reference sequence). There are 15 residues in the CDR3. Trimming took 5 bases from V and 7 from J, leaving 20 bases between them. This CDR3 is CASSPIGQEDFEAFF. CDR3 bases: TGTGCCAGCAGCCCCATTGGGCAGGAGGATTTTGAAGCTTTCTTT.

The gene calls are TRBV27 and TRBJ1-5; perhaps TRBD1 as D (5 bases). Germline-derived CDR1 and CDR2 are MNHEY and SMNVEV (reference sequence). The V and J ends lost 5 bases and 0 bases respectively, with 17 bases between them. This CDR3 is 17 amino acids long. CDR3 sequence: CASSPSRGEDSNQPQHF. The CDR3 nucleotides are TGTGCCAGCAGTCCTAGCCGAGGGGAGGATAGCAATCAGCCCCAGCATTTT.

A remark on this clonotype: A much larger clone differs by one base, so this may be a read error. The missing conserved phenylalanine or tryptophan at the end of this CDR3 makes a read error likely. The chain recombines TRBV5-6 with TRBJ2-5; no clear D. V shed 5 bases and J shed 5 bases, with 10 bases lying between them. Germline CDR1 and CDR2: SGHDT and YYEEEE. The CDR3 contains 12 residues. The CDR3 region has the DNA TGTGCCAGCAGTAGGGAAACGGAGACCCAGTACTTA. It translates to CASSRETETQYL.